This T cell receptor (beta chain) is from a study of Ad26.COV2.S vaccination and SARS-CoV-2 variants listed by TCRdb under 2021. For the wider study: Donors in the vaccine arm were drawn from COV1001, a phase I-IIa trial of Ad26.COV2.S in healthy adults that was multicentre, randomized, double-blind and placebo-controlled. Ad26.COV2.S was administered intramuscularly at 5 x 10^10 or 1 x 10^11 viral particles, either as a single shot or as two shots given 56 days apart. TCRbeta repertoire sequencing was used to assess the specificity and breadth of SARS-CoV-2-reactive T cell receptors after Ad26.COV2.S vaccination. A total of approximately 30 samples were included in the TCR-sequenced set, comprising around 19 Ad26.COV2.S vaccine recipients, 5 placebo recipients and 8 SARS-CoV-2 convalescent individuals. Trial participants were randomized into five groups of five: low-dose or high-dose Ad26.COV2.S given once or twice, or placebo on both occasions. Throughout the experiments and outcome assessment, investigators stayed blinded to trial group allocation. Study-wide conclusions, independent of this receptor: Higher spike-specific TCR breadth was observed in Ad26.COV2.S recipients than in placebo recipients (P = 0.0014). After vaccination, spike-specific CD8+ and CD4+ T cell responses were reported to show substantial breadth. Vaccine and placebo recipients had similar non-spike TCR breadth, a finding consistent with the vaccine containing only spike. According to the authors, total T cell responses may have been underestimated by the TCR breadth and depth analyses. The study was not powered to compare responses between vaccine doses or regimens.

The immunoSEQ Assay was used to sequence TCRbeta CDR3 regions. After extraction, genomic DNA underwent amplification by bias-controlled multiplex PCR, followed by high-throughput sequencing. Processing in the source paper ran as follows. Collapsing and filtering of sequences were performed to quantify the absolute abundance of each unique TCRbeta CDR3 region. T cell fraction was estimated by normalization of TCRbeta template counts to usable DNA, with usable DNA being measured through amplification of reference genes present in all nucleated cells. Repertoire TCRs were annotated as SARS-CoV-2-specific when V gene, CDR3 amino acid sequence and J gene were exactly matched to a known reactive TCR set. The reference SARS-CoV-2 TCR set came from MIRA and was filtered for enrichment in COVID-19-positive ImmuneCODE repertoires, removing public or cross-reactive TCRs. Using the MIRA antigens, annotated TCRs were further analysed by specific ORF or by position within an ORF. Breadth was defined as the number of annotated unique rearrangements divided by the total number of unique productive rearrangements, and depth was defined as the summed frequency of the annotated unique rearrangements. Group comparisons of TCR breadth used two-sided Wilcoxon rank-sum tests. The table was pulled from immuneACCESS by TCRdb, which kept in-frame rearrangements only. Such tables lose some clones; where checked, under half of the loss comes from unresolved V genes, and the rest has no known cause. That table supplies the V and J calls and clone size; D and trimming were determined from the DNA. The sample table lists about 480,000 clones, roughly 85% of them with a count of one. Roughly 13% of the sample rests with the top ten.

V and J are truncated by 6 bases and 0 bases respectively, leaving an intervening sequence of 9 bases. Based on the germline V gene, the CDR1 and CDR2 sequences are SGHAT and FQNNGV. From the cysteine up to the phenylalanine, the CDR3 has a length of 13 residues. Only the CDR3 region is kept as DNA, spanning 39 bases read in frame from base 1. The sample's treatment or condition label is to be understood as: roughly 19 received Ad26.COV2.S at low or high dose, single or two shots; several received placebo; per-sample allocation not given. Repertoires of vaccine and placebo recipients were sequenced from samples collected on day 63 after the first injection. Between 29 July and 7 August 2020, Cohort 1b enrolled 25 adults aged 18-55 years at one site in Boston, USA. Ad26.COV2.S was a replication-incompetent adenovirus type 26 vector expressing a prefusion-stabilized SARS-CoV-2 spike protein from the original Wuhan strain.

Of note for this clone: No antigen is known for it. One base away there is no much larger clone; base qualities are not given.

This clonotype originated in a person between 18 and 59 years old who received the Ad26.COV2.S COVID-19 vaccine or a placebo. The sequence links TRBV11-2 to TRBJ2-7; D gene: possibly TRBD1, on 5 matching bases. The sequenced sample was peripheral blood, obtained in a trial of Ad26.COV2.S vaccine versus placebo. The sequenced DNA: TGTGCCAGCAGACCTGGACACTCCTACGAGCAGTACTTC. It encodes CASRPGHSYEQYF.